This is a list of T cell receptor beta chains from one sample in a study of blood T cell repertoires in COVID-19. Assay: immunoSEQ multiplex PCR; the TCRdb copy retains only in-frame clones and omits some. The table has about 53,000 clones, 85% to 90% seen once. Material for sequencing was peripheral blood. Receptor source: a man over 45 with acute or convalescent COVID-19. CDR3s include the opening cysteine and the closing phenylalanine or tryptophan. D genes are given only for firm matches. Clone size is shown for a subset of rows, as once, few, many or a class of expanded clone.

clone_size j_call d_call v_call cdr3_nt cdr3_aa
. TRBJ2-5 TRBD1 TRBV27 TGTGCCAGCAGTACCAAGGACAGGGGGCAGGAAGAGACCCAGTACTTC CASSTKDRGQEETQYF
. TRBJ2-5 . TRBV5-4 TGTGCCAGCAGCTCCTCGGGCGGGATGGAGACCCAGTACTTC CASSSSGGMETQYF
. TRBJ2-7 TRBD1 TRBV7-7 TGTGCTAGCAGCTTAGATGTGGACAGGGGCTCCTACGAGCAGTACTTC CASSLDVDRGSYEQYF
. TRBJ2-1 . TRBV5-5 TGTGCCAGCAGCTTTCTAGCAGATAGCTCCTACAATGAGCAGTTCTTC CASSFLADSSYNEQFF
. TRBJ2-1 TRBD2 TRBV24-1 TGTGCCACCAGTGATTTAGCGGGAGCCTACAATGAGCAGTTCTTC CATSDLAGAYNEQFF
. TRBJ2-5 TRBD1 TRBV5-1 TGCGCCAGCAGCATAACAGGGGACAATTCACAAGAGACCCAGTACTTC CASSITGDNSQETQYF
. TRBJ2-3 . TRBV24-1 TGTGCCACCAGTGATGCGGCCTGGGTTCAAAGCACAGATACGCAGTATTTT CATSDAAWVQSTDTQYF
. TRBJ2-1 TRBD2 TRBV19 TGTGCCAGTAGTTCGACTAGCAGGAATGAGCAGTTCTTC CASSSTSRNEQFF
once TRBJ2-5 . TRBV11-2 TGTGCCAGCAGCTTAGTCCGGGTCCAAGAGACCCAGTACTTC CASSLVRVQETQYF
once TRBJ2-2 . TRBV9 TGTGCCAGCAGCTCTCACACCGGGGAGCTGTTTTTT CASSSHTGELFF
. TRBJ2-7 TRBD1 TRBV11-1 TGTGCCAGCAGCAAGGACAGGGTAAGCTCCTACGAGCAGTACTTC CASSKDRVSSYEQYF
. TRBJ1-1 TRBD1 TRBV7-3 TGTGCCAGCAGCTTGTCAGGACAGGCGTCCGAAGCTTTCTTT CASSLSGQASEAFF
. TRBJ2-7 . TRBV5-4 TGTGCCAGCAGCCCAGACGGCCTGGAGGAGCAGTACTTC CASSPDGLEEQYF
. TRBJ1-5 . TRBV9 TGTGCCAGCAGCGCCTTTCCTGCGAGCAATCAGCCCCAGCATTTT CASSAFPASNQPQHF
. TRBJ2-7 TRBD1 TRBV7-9 TGTGCCAGCAGCTCGGGTGGGACAGGGGACGAGCAGTACTTC CASSSGGTGDEQYF
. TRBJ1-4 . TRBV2 TGTGCCAGCAGTGAGATCGGGAGAGATCCGAAGTGGGAAAAACTGTTTTTT CASSEIGRDPKWEKLFF
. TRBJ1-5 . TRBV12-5 TGTGCTAGTGGTTTAGGACAAGGCCGGCAGCCCCAGCATTTT CASGLGQGRQPQHF
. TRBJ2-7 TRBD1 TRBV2 TGTGCCAGCAGTGCTGACAGGGTAGGGTACGAGCAGTACTTC CASSADRVGYEQYF
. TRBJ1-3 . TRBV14 TGTGCCAGCAGCCAAGCCCCCTCCGGTTTCAGGGGTGTTAGAAACACCATATATTTT CASSQAPSGFRGVRNTIYF
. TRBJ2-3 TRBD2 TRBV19 TGTGCCAGTAGCTGGACTAGATTCACAGATACGCAGTATTTT CASSWTRFTDTQYF
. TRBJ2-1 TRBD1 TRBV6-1 TGTGCCAGCAGTGATAATATGGGACAGGAGGTAAATGAGCAGTTCTTC CASSDNMGQEVNEQFF
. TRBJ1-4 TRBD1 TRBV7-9 TGTGCCAGCAGTCGGACAGGGCCCTCAACTAATGAAAAACTGTTTTTT CASSRTGPSTNEKLFF